These T cell receptor beta chains were read from a single sample in a study of shared clonotypes between healthy human individuals. The repertoire was sequenced with immunoSEQ multiplex PCR; TCRdb's copy has only in-frame clones and lacks some. Among roughly 2,300,000 clones listed, 85% to 95% were seen once. The sample comprised naive CD4+ T cells from PBMCs. These receptors originate from a man in his late teens or twenties in good health. Some clones in this sample may be carry-over from other donors' samples. Each CDR3 is given with its conserved first and last residue. A D gene is named only where the DNA matches it firmly.

TRBJ2-3	TRBV21-1	16	-	CASSTIAGESTDTQYF
TRBJ1-5	TRBV11-2	13	TRBD1	CASSADRVQPQHF
TRBJ2-2	TRBV5-1	16	TRBD2	CASSLGLAGNTGELFF
TRBJ1-3	TRBV19	14	-	CASSNDQAGNTIYF
TRBJ2-7	TRBV19	12	TRBD2	CASRTSGYEQYF
TRBJ2-3	TRBV6-4	12	-	CASILTADTQYF
TRBJ2-7	TRBV4-3	17	TRBD1	CASSQELSGTGAYEQYF
TRBJ1-2	TRBV29-1	17	TRBD1	CSVGSGTGPPSPYGYTF
TRBJ2-7	TRBV7-8	16	-	CASSLSSGTGSYEQYF
TRBJ2-7	TRBV5-1	13	TRBD1	CASSKGQGSEQYF